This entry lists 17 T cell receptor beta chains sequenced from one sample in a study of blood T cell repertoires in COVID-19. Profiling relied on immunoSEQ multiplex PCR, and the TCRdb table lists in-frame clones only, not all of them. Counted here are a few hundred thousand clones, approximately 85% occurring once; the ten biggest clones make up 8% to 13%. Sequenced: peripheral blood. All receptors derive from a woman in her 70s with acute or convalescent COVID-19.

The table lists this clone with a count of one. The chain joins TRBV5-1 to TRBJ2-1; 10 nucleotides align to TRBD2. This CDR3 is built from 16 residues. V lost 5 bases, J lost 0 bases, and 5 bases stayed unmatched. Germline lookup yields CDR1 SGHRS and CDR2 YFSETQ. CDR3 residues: CASRGSGGSSYNEQFF. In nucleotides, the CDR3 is TGCGCCAGCAGGGGTAGCGGGGGGAGCTCCTACAATGAGCAGTTCTTC.

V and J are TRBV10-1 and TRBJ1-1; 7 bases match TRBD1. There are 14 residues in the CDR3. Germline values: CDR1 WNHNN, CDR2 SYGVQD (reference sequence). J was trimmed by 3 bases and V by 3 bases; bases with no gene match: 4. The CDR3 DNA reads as TGCGCCAGCAGTGAAGGGGGCTGGGACACTGAAGCTTTCTTT. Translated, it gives CASSEGGWDTEAFF.

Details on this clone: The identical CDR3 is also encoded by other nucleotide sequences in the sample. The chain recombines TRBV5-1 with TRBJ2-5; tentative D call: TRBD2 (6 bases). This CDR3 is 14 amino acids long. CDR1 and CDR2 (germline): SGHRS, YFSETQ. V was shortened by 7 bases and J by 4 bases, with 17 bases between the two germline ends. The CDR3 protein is CASSPRPGGETQYF. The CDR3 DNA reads TGCGCCAGCTCTCCCAGACCCGGGGGAGAGACCCAGTACTTC.

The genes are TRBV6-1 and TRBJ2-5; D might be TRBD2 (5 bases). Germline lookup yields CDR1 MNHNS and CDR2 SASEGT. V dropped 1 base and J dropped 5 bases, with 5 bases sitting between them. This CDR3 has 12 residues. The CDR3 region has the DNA TGTGCCAGCAGTGAAGGGAGGGAGACCCAGTACTTC. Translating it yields CASSEGRETQYF.

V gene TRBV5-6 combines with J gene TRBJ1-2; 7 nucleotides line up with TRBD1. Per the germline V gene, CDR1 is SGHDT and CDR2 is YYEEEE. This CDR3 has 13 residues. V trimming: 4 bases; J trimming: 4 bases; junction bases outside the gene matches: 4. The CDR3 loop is CASSPGQSYGYTF. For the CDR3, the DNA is TGTGCCAGCAGCCCGGGACAGTCCTATGGCTACACCTTC.

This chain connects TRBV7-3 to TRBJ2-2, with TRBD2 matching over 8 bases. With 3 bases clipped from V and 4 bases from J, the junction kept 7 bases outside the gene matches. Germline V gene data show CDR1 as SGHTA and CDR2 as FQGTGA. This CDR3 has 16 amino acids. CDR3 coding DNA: TGTGCCAGCAGCTTCCGGGAGGGCCGAATCACCGGGGAGCTGTTTTTT. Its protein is CASSFREGRITGELFF.

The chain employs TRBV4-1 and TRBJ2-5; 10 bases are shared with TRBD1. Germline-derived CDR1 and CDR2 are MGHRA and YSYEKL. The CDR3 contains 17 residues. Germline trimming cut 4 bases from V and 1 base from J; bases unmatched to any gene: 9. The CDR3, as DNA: TGCGCCAGCAGCCCGACTACCGGACAGGGGGGCCAAGAGACCCAGTACTTC. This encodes CASSPTTGQGGQETQYF.

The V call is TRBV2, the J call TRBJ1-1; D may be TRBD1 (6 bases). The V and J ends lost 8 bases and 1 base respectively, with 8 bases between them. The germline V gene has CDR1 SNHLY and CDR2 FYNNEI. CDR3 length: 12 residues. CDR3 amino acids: CASGQTNTEAFF. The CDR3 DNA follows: TGTGCCAGCGGACAGACGAACACTGAAGCTTTCTTT.

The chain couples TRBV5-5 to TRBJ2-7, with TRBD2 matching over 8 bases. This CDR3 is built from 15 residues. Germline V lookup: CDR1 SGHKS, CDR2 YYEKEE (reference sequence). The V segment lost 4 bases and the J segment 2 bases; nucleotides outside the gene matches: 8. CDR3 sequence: CASSPGLVGAYEQYF. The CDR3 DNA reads TGTGCCAGCAGCCCGGGACTAGTGGGGGCCTACGAGCAGTACTTC.

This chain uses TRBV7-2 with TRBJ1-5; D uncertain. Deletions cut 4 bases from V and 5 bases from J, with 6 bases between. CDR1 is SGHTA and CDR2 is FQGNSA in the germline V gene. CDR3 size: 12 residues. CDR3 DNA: TGTGCCAGCAGCTATTCATATCAGCCCCAGCATTTT. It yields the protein CASSYSYQPQHF.

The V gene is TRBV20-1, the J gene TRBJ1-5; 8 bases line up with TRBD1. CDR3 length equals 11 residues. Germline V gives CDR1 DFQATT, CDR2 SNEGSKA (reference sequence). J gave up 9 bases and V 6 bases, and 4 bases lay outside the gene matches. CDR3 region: CSASTGAPQHF. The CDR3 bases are TGCAGTGCATCGACAGGGGCGCCCCAGCATTTT.

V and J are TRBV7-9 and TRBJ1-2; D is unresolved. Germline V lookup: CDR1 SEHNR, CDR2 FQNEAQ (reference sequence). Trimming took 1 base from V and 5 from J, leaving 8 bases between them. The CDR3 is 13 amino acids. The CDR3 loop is CASSLGTVYGYTF. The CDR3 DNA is TGTGCCAGCAGCTTAGGTACGGTGTATGGCTACACCTTC.

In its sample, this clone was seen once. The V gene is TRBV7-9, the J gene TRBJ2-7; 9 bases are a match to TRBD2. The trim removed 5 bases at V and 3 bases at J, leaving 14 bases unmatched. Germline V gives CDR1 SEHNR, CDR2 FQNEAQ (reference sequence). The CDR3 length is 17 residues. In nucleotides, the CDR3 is TGTGCCAGCAGCCGCTCGCCGGGACTAGCATCGTTCTACGAGCAGTACTTC. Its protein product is CASSRSPGLASFYEQYF.

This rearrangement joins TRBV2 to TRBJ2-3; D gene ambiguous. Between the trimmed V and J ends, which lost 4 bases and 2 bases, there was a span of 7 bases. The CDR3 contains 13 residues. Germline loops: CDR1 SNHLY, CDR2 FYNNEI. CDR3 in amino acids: CASSGQFTDTQYF. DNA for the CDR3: TGTGCCAGCAGTGGGCAGTTCACAGATACGCAGTATTTT.

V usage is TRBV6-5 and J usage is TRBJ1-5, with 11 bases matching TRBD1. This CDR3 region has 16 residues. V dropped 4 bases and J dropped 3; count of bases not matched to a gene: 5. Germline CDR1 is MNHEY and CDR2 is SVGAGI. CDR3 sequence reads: CASSLDRGLINQPQHF. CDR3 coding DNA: TGTGCCAGCAGTTTGGACAGGGGGCTCATCAATCAGCCCCAGCATTTT.

The CDR3 coding sequence is TGTGCCAGCAGCTCCACTGCGGGGTATGGCTACACCTTC. Its protein product is CASSSTAGYGYTF. The chain carries TRBV5-4 and TRBJ1-2; D not certain. Germline V gene lookup returns CDR1 SGHNT and CDR2 YYREEE (reference sequence). Trimming shortened V by 3 bases and J by 5 bases, and 11 bases separated the two germline ends. This CDR3 is built from 13 residues.

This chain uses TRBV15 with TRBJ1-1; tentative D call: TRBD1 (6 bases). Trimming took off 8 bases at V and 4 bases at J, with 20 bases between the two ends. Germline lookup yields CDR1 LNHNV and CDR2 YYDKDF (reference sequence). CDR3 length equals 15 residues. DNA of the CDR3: TGTGCCACCCTATTCCGGGACATAGTGAGCACTGAAGCTTTCTTT. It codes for CATLFRDIVSTEAFF.